This entry lists 29 T cell receptor beta chains sequenced from one sample in a study of vaccination effects on CD4 cells after COVID-19. These receptors' antigens are unknown. Before any sequencing was done, the ViraFEST assay used viral peptide pools to expand antigen-specific CD4+ T cells. Scientists isolated CD4+ T cells after an approximately 9-day culture period ended. Vaccinated participants had no history of SARS-CoV-2 infection and tested negative for nucleocapsid antibodies. Measured with immunoSEQ multiplex PCR; TCRdb has only the in-frame clones, and not every one. The sample records about 41,000 clones, approximately 80% being singletons. This specimen consisted of CD4+ T cells from PBMCs cultured with HCoV-NL63 spike peptides, obtained before COVID-19 vaccination. The receptors shown here come from a human donor who received a COVID-19 vaccine.

J is TRBJ1-4 and V is TRBV19; 7 positions match TRBD1. The V and J ends lost 5 bases and 2 bases, in that order; junction bases with no gene match: 5. The CDR3 has 15 residues. Germline V gives CDR1 LNHDA, CDR2 SQIVND (reference sequence). In DNA, the CDR3 is TGTGCCAGTAGTTCGACAGGGAAGACTAATGAAAAACTGTTTTTT. Its protein is CASSSTGKTNEKLFF.

This chain connects TRBV1 to TRBJ2-3; the D call in the table, TRBD2, was not verified against the DNA. TRBV1 has pseudogene status. The CDR3 loop spans 14 amino acids. Here the CDR3 reads CTSSRAGDTDTQYF. CDR3 nucleotide sequence: TGCACCAGCAGCCGGGCGGGGGATACGGATACGCAGTATTTT.

This clone occurred a few times. The chain has TRBV5-1 and TRBJ2-2; D is possibly TRBD2 (6 bases). In germline, CDR1 is SGHRS, CDR2 YFSETQ. V was cut by 5 bases and J by 4 bases, with 12 bases left in between. The CDR3 spans 14 residues. The CDR3 region has the DNA TGCGCCAGCAGGGAGGGACCGACCACCGGGGAGCTGTTTTTT. Translation: CASREGPTTGELFF.

The chain combines TRBV5-1 with TRBJ2-3; 13 nucleotides align to TRBD2. This CDR3 has 14 amino acids. The V segment lost 8 bases and the J segment 6 bases; nucleotides outside the gene matches: 6. The germline CDR1 and CDR2 sequences are SGHRS and YFSETQ. CDR3 loop: CASTSGGAEDTQYF. The CDR3 DNA reads TGCGCCAGTACTAGCGGGGGGGCAGAGGATACGCAGTATTTT.

Only a few counts were recorded for this clone. The chain is built from TRBV5-1 and TRBJ1-2; 9 nucleotides align to TRBD1. J gave up 2 bases and V 0 bases, and 8 bases lay outside the gene matches. The germline CDR1 and CDR2 sequences are SGHRS and YFSETQ. The CDR3 contains 17 residues. CDR3 in DNA: TGCGCCAGCAGCTTGGTGTCCGGTGGACAGGGGAACTATGGCTACACCTTC. Protein product: CASSLVSGGQGNYGYTF.

As regards this clone: This CDR3 is also generated by other DNA sequences in the sample. The rearrangement links TRBV7-2 to TRBJ2-3, with TRBD2 matching over 9 bases. Germline V gives CDR1 SGHTA, CDR2 FQGNSA. CDR3 length: 14 residues. Germline trimming cut 3 bases from V and 4 bases from J; bases unmatched to any gene: 2. The CDR3 DNA reads TGTGCCAGCAGCTTGGGCGGGGGGGCAGATACGCAGTATTTT. This translates into CASSLGGGADTQYF.

The gene calls are TRBV10-2 and TRBJ1-2, with 7 positions matching TRBD1. With V trimmed by 7 bases and J by 6 bases, 5 bases remained unmatched. Germline lookup yields CDR1 WSHSY and CDR2 SAAADI. The CDR3 length is 12 residues. The CDR3 protein is CASKEGGDGYTF. CDR3 nucleotide sequence: TGCGCCAGCAAAGAAGGGGGCGATGGCTACACCTTC.

V is TRBV2 and J is TRBJ1-1; the D gene is possibly TRBD1 (5 bases). Germline-derived CDR1 and CDR2 are SNHLY and FYNNEI. CDR3 length equals 14 residues. The V and J ends lost 6 bases and 3 bases respectively, with 14 bases between them. In DNA, the CDR3 is TGTGCCAGCAGAGCCGGGACGGACTACACTGAAGCTTTCTTT. Translating gives CASRAGTDYTEAFF.

The CDR3 region is CASSYPRGGTDTQYF. The CDR3 nucleotides are TGTGCCAGCAGCTACCCGCGCGGAGGCACAGATACGCAGTATTTT. The V call is TRBV7-2, the J call TRBJ2-3; D unresolved. CDR1 is SGHTA, CDR2 FQGNSA, per germline. V lost 4 bases and J lost 1, with 12 bases in between. The CDR3 sequence is 15 residues long.

The V call is TRBV9, the J call TRBJ1-6; D perhaps matches TRBD1 (6 bases). Germline values: CDR1 SGDLS, CDR2 YYNGEE. V was cut by 3 bases and J by 9 bases, with 16 bases left in between. The CDR3 runs to 15 residues. CDR3 region: CASSGDLQGGSPLHF. In nucleotides, the CDR3 is TGTGCCAGCAGCGGAGACCTACAGGGAGGTTCACCCCTCCACTTT.

This sequence joins TRBV6-2 or TRBV6-3 and TRBJ2-1; TRBD2 agrees at 9 bases. The germline V gene encodes CDR1 MNHEY and CDR2 SVGEGT. With 0 bases clipped from V and 1 base from J, the junction kept 10 bases outside the gene matches. This CDR3 comprises 19 residues. CDR3 sequence: CASSYSGRGGRRSYNEQFF. The CDR3 nucleotides read TGTGCCAGCAGTTACTCAGGGCGGGGGGGCCGTAGGTCCTACAATGAGCAGTTCTTC.

In this sample, this clone turned up once. The chain combines TRBV30 with TRBJ2-1, with a tentative D call TRBD2 (6 bases). CDR1 GTSNPN and CDR2 SVGIG come from the germline V gene (reference sequence). The CDR3 sequence is 15 residues long. V lost 2 bases and J lost 0, with 11 bases in between. The CDR3: CAWSSGVSSYNEQFF. DNA for the CDR3: TGTGCCTGGAGTTCGGGAGTCTCCTCCTACAATGAGCAGTTCTTC.

The sample holds a few counts of this clone. This sequence joins TRBV27 and TRBJ2-5; 12 bases are a match to TRBD2. The CDR3 consists of 16 residues. Germline-derived CDR1 and CDR2 are MNHEY and SMNVEV (reference sequence). The V and J ends lost 7 bases and 5 bases, in that order; junction bases with no gene match: 11. CDR3 sequence reads: CASTDLAGGPGETQYF. CDR3 DNA sequence: TGTGCCAGCACCGATCTAGCGGGGGGGCCGGGGGAGACCCAGTACTTC.

The rearrangement joins TRBV28 to TRBJ1-1; no reliable D call. The CDR3 runs to 14 residues. V was pared by 4 bases and J by 7 bases, with 16 bases between. Germline V gene data show CDR1 as MDHEN and CDR2 as SYDVKM. CDR3 residues: CASSSPGLLYEAFF. The CDR3 nucleotides are TGTGCCAGCAGTTCTCCGGGCCTTTTATATGAAGCTTTCTTT.

The J gene is TRBJ2-7, the V gene TRBV6-5, with D unresolved. The V end lost 6 bases, the J end lost 3 bases, and 12 bases lay between the germline ends. This CDR3 has 13 residues. Germline CDR1 reads MNHEY; CDR2 reads SVGAGI. The CDR3 region has the DNA TGTGCCAGCAGCTTCCAGGCGGTCTACGAGCAGTACGTC. Residues: CASSFQAVYEQYV.

The chain recombines TRBV3-1 (or the pseudogene TRBV3-2) with TRBJ1-3, with no clear D. Trimming cost V 0 bases and J 0 bases, with 12 bases left between them. Germline V lookup: CDR1 LGHDT, CDR2 YNNKEL (reference sequence). The CDR3 is made up of 17 amino acids. The CDR3 protein is CASSQELIGHSGNTIYF. Written as DNA, the CDR3 is TGTGCCAGCAGCCAAGAGCTGATAGGCCACTCTGGAAACACCATATATTTT.

The rearrangement links TRBV30 to TRBJ1-1, with TRBD1 as a possible D gene (6 bases). The ends were cut back, 0 bases at V and 5 bases at J, with 10 bases in the middle. Germline V gene data show CDR1 as GTSNPN and CDR2 as SVGIG (reference sequence). There are 13 residues in the CDR3. The CDR3 DNA is TGTGCCTGGAGTGTGACGCAGGGGACTGAAGCTTTCTTT. Protein sequence: CAWSVTQGTEAFF.

Of note for this clone: An end of the junction differs from the germline gene, which may be a read error. V is TRBV6-6 and J is TRBJ1-2, with 7 bases that match TRBD1. The germline V gene has CDR1 MNHNY and CDR2 SVGAGI (reference sequence). The CDR3 spans 12 residues. Here the CDR3 reads CVSTNRGGGYTF. The CDR3 DNA follows: TGTGTCAGCACTAACAGGGGCGGGGGCTACACCTTC.

V is TRBV12-3 or TRBV12-4 and J is TRBJ1-2; D possibly corresponds to TRBD1 (5 bases). Trimming took 3 bases from V and 5 from J, leaving 10 bases between them. The CDR3 extends over 13 amino acids. The CDR3, as DNA: TGTGCCAGCAGTTTCCGGCAGGGTTATGGCTACACCTTC. Its translation: CASSFRQGYGYTF.

The rearrangement joins TRBV19 to TRBJ1-6, with TRBD1 as a possible D gene (5 bases). Germline lookup yields CDR1 LNHDA and CDR2 SQIVND (reference sequence). The CDR3 contains 14 residues. V was trimmed by 6 bases and J by 7 bases, leaving 13 bases between them. The CDR3 region has the DNA TGTGCCAGTAGACCACGGGGGGGGAATTCACCCCTCCACTTT. Residues: CASRPRGGNSPLHF.

This clone has just one count. The CDR3 sequence is CASRGNQNYEQYV. The DNA of the CDR3 is TGTGCCAGCAGGGGGAACCAGAACTACGAGCAGTACGTC. The V gene is TRBV6-5, the J gene TRBJ2-7, with D uncertain. V was clipped by 6 bases and J by 3 bases, with 12 bases between them. Germline V CDR1 and CDR2: MNHEY, SVGAGI. The CDR3 extends over 13 amino acids.

The chain carries TRBV6-5 and TRBJ2-1, with 8 positions matching TRBD1. This CDR3 has 13 amino acids. CDR1 is MNHEY, CDR2 SVGAGI, per germline. J lost 9 bases, V lost 6 bases, and 7 bases had no gene match. CDR3 residues: CASSLQGVGEQFF. In nucleotides, the CDR3 is TGTGCCAGCAGCCTACAGGGGGTCGGTGAGCAGTTCTTC.

This clone was counted between two and nine times. The chain has TRBV21-1 and TRBJ1-1; the table assigns TRBD1, which was not confirmed against the DNA. TRBV21-1 represents a pseudogene. This CDR3 comprises 14 residues. The CDR3, as DNA: TGTGCCAGCAGAAGGGGCCGCGGACGGGCTGAAGCTTTCTTT. As protein: CASRRGRGRAEAFF.

The genes are TRBV18 and TRBJ2-3, with D maybe TRBD2 (5 bases). The ends were cut back, 2 bases at V and 3 bases at J, with 15 bases in the middle. The germline gives CDR1 KGHSH, CDR2 LQKENI. CDR3 size: 16 residues. In DNA, the CDR3 is TGTGCCAGCTCACCAGGGTCCGGGATGGGGACAGATACGCAGTATTTT. It encodes CASSPGSGMGTDTQYF.

The J gene is TRBJ2-5, the V gene TRBV9, with a possible D match to TRBD2 (6 bases). The CDR3 loop spans 15 amino acids. V gave up 2 bases and J gave up 5 bases, with 16 bases separating them. From germline, CDR1 is SGDLS and CDR2 YYNGEE. The CDR3 DNA reads as TGTGCCAGCAGCGTGACTGGGGGGTCGCATGAGACCCAGTACTTC. This gives the protein CASSVTGGSHETQYF.

This chain joins TRBV5-1 and TRBJ2-2; unclear D gene. Germline CDR1 is SGHRS and CDR2 is YFSETQ. V was shortened by 5 bases and J by 9 bases, with 17 bases between the two germline ends. CDR3 length: 14 residues. For the CDR3, the DNA is TGCGCCAGCAGGTCAACCCTAATGAGCCGGGAGCTGTTTTTT. Its protein is CASRSTLMSRELFF.

The chain employs TRBV24-1 and TRBJ2-2; 8 bases fit TRBD1. The trim removed 4 bases at V and 4 bases at J, leaving 7 bases unmatched. In germline, CDR1 is KGHDR, CDR2 SFDVKD. CDR3 length: 16 amino acids. The CDR3 DNA reads TGTGCCACCAGTGAATCGGGACAGGCGCGCACCGGGGAGCTGTTTTTT. Amino acids: CATSESGQARTGELFF.

CDR3 amino acids: CASSKTTDTQYF. The CDR3 DNA reads TGTGCCAGCAGTAAGACCACAGATACGCAGTATTTT. The rearrangement links TRBV11-2 to TRBJ2-3; the D is unclear. This CDR3 region has 12 residues. Deletions cut 6 bases from V and 2 bases from J, with 6 bases between. CDR1 is SGHAT, CDR2 FQNNGV, per germline.

This chain uses TRBV28 with TRBJ1-6; no firm D call. The CDR3 loop spans 12 amino acids. V lost 6 bases and J 9 bases, leaving 9 bases between the germline ends. Germline lookup yields CDR1 MDHEN and CDR2 SYDVKM. Written as DNA, the CDR3 is TGTGCCAGCAGGACGTTTGTTTCACCCCTCCACTTT. Translated: CASRTFVSPLHF.